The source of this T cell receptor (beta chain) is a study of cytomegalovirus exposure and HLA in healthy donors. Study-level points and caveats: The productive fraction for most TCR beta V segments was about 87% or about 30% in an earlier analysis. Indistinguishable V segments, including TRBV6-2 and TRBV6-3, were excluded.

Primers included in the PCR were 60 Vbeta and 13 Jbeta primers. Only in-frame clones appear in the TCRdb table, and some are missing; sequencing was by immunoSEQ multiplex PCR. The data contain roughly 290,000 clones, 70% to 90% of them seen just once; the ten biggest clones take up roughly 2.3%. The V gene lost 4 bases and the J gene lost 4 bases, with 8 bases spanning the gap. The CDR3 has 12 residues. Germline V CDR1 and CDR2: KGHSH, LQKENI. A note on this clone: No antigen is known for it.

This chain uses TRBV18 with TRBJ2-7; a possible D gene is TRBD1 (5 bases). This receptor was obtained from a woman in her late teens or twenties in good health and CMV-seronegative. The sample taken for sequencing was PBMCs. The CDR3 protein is CASSQTEYEQYF. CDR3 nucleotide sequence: TGTGCCAGCTCACAGACAGAGTACGAGCAGTACTTC.